These T cell receptor beta chains were read from a single sample in a study of regulatory T cells in long-lasting Graves disease. TCRdb re-analysed the multiplex PCR reads in MiXCR, keeping a single row per CDR3 protein. This sample has some 490,000 distinct CDR3 sequences; 12% occur once, and the top ten carry roughly 8.9%. The same sample was also used in a study of T cells in Graves' hyperthyroidism and ophthalmopathy.

This specimen was peripheral blood mononuclear cells (PBMCs), taken at new diagnosis, from a patient treated with antithyroid drugs. The receptor source for this set is a woman aged 30 to 39 with Graves disease. Each CDR3 is given without its conserved first and last residue.

cdr3_length j_call v_call cdr3_aa
13 TRBJ1-2 TRBV5-4 ASSLAGGLSRGYT
14 TRBJ2-1 TRBV5-1 ASSLVGGAQYNEQF
10 TRBJ2-7 TRBV6-1 ASSDYGYEQY
12 TRBJ2-2 TRBV2 ASRGTASTGELF
12 TRBJ1-4 TRBV27 ASSRSTINEKLF
14 TRBJ1-1 TRBV3-1 ASSQDLGTVNTEAF
16 TRBJ2-7 TRBV27 ASSLSYRDGYSSYEQY
11 TRBJ1-1 TRBV20-1 SARDASKVEAF
13 TRBJ1-5 TRBV19 ASSPQGQSNQPQH
14 TRBJ2-7 TRBV4-3 ASSQDPDRATYEQY
17 TRBJ1-4 TRBV7-9 ASSLRGQGGAWTNEKLF
13 TRBJ1-1 TRBV7-9 ASSLEAGGVTEAF
12 TRBJ1-5 TRBV7-2 ASSRRSGNQPQH
12 TRBJ2-2 TRBV28 ASRTTGSTGELF
14 TRBJ1-3 TRBV12-3/TRBV12-4 ASSPRTGISGNTIY
12 - TRBV27 ASSLLGGLETQY
11 TRBJ2-1 TRBV7-9 ASSLLDPHEQF
14 TRBJ2-1 TRBV7-3 ASSLTSTSSYNEQF
14 TRBJ2-3 TRBV28 ASSLWTAGVSDTQY
12 TRBJ1-1 TRBV7-3 ASSYRLRNTEAF
14 TRBJ1-2 TRBV12-3/TRBV12-4 ASSLAGMDRNYGYT
12 TRBJ1-1 TRBV5-6 ASSFSPLRTEAF
15 TRBJ2-3 TRBV18 ASSPRRTSGITDTQY
12 TRBJ1-1 TRBV20-1 SATLATGNTEAF